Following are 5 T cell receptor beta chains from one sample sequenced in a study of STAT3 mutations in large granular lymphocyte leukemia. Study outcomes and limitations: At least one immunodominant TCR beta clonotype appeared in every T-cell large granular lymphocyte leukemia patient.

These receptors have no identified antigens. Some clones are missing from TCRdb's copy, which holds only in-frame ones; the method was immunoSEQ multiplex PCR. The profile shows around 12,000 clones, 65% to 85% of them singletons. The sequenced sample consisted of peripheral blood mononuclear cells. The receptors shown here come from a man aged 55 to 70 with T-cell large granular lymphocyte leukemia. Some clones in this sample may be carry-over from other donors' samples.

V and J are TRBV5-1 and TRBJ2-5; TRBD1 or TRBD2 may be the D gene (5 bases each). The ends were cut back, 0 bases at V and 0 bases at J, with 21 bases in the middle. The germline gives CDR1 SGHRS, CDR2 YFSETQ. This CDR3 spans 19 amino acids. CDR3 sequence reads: CASSLAPGPSSDHQETQYF. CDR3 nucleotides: TGCGCCAGCAGCTTGGCGCCGGGACCCTCGAGCGATCACCAAGAGACCCAGTACTTC. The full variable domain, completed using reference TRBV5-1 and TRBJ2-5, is KAGVTQTPRYLIKTRGQQVTLSCSPISGHRSVSWYQQTPGQGLQFLFEYFSETQRNKGNFPGRFSGRQFSNSRSEMNVSTLELGDSALYLCASSLAPGPSSDHQETQYFGPGTRLLVL.

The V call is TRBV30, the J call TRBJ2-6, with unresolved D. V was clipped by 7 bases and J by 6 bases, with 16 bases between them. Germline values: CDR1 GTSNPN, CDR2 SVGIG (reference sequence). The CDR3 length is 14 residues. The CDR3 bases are TGTGCCTCGTACAGACCTTTGGTGGCCAACGTCCTGACTTTC. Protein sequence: CASYRPLVANVLTF.

For the CDR3, the DNA is TGCGCCAGCAGCGGAACTAGCGGGAGCACAGATACGCAGTATTTT. Residues: CASSGTSGSTDTQYF. The rearrangement links TRBV5-1 to TRBJ2-3, with TRBD2 matching over 9 bases. The V gene end was trimmed by 4 bases and the J gene end by 0 bases; junction bases not matched to a gene: 3. The CDR3 runs to 15 residues. CDR1 SGHRS and CDR2 YFSETQ come from the germline V gene.

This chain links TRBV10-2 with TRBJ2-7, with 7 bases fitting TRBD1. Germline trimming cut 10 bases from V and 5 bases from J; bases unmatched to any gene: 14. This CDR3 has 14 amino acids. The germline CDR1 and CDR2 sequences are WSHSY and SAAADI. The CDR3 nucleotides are TGCGCCACATGGATCTTGACAGGGATCAACGAGCAGTACTTC. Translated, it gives CATWILTGINEQYF.

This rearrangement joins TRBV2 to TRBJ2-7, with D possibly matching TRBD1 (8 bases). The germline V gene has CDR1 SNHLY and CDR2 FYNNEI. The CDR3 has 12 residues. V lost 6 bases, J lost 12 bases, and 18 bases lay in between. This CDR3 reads CASRETGGALYF. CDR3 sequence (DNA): TGTGCCAGCAGGGAAACAGGGGGGGCATTGTACTTC.